These 3 T cell receptor beta chains were all obtained from the same sample, sequenced in a study of shared clonotypes between healthy human individuals. Assay used: immunoSEQ multiplex PCR; TCRdb lists only in-frame clones, some missing. The repertoire holds some 1,100,000 clones, with around three quarters as singletons. The sequenced sample consisted of memory CD4+ T cells from PBMCs. Subset described: CD45RA-negative fraction. Receptors were obtained from a man aged 18 to 29 in good health. Some clones in this sample may be carry-over from other donors' samples.

The V call is TRBV9, the J call TRBJ2-1, with D tentatively TRBD2 (5 bases). CDR3 length: 15 residues. Trimming cost V 4 bases and J 4 bases, with 15 bases left between them. Germline V gives CDR1 SGDLS, CDR2 YYNGEE. This CDR3 reads CASSRLIEGYNEQFF. The CDR3 DNA reads as TGTGCCAGCAGCAGATTAATTGAGGGTTACAATGAGCAGTTCTTC. Using reference TRBV9 and TRBJ2-1 for the parts outside the CDR3, the full variable domain is DSGVTQTPKHLITATGQRVTLRCSPRSGDLSVYWYQQSLDQGLQFLIQYYNGEERAKGNILERFSAQQFPDLHSELNLSSLELGDSALYFCASSRLIEGYNEQFFGPGTRLTVL.

The chain recombines TRBV25-1 with TRBJ2-1, with D possibly TRBD2 on 6 matching bases. This CDR3 is built from 14 residues. V was cut by 6 bases and J by 6 bases, with 15 bases left in between. The germline gives CDR1 MGHDK, CDR2 SYGVNS. The CDR3 spells CASSAYPSANEQFF. DNA of the CDR3: TGTGCCAGCAGCGCATATCCTAGCGCCAATGAGCAGTTCTTC.

With regard to this clone: Other DNA sequences of this sample code for an identical CDR3. The chain recombines TRBV2 with TRBJ1-2; 8 bases match TRBD1. Trimming removed 3 bases from V and 7 bases from J; junction bases left unmatched: 7. The CDR3 sequence is 14 residues long. Germline values: CDR1 SNHLY, CDR2 FYNNEI. The CDR3 bases are TGTGCCAGCAGTGAGAGGACAGGGCGGGGTGGCTACACCTTC. Its protein product is CASSERTGRGGYTF.